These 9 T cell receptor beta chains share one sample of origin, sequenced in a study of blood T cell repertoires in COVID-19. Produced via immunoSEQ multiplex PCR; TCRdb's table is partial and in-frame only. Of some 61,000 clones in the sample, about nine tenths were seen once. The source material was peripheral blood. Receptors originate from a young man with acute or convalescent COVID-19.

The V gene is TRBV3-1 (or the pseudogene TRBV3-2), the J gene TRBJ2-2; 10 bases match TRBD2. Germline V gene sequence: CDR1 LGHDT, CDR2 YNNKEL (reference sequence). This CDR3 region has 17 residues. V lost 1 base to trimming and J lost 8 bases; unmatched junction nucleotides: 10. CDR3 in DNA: TGTGCCAGCAGCCAAGTCGGCTCTAGCGGGAGCGGGGGGGAGCTGTTTTTT. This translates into CASSQVGSSGSGGELFF.

CDR3 DNA sequence: TGTGCCAGCACCCTTAGCGGGAACTCCTACAATGAGCAGTTCTTC. This translates into CASTLSGNSYNEQFF. J is TRBJ2-1 and V is TRBV28, with 8 bases lining up with TRBD2. Germline CDR1 and CDR2: MDHEN and SYDVKM. The V and J ends lost 7 bases and 0 bases, in that order; junction bases with no gene match: 5. The CDR3 covers 15 residues.

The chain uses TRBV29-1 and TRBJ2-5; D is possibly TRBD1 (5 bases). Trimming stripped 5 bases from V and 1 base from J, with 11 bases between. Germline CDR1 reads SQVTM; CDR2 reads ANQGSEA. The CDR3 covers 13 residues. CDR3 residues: CSVFQQVQETQYF. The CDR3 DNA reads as TGCAGCGTTTTTCAACAGGTCCAAGAGACCCAGTACTTC.

In DNA, the CDR3 is TGTGCCAGCACCCACGAAGGGCTAGCGGGCCACGAGCAGTACTTC. Translated, it gives CASTHEGLAGHEQYF. The V gene is TRBV6-5, the J gene TRBJ2-7; 8 positions match TRBD2. The CDR3 sequence is 15 residues long. V shed 7 bases, J shed 5 bases, and the junction held 13 bases outside the gene matches. The germline V gene encodes CDR1 MNHEY and CDR2 SVGAGI.

The CDR3 loop reads CASSVRDSYGYTF. In DNA form, the CDR3 reads TGTGCCAGCAGTGTTCGGGACAGCTATGGCTACACCTTC. The chain joins TRBV2 to TRBJ1-2; 7 bases line up with TRBD1. The CDR3 totals 13 residues. V gave up 4 bases and J gave up 4 bases; unmatched junction bases: 3. The germline CDR1 and CDR2 sequences are SNHLY and FYNNEI.

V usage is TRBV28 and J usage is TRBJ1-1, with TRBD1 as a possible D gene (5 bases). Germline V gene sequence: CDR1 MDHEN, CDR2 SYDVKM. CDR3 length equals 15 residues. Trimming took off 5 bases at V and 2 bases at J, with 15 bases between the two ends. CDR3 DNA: TGTGCCAGCAGTCTGGTCGACAGCAAAAACACTGAAGCTTTCTTT. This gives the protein CASSLVDSKNTEAFF. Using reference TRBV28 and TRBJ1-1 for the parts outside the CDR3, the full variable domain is DVKVTQSSRYLVKRTGEKVFLECVQDMDHENMFWYRQDPGLGLRLIYFSYDVKMKEKGDIPEGYSVSREKKERFSLILESASTNQTSMYLCASSLVDSKNTEAFFGQGTRLTVV.

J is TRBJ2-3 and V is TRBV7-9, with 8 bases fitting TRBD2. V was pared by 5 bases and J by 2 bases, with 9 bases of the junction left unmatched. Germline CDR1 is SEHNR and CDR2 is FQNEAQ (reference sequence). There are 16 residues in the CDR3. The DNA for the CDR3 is TGTGCCAGCAGCCGCCGGGGGGGAACAGTCACAGATACGCAGTATTTT. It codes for CASSRRGGTVTDTQYF.

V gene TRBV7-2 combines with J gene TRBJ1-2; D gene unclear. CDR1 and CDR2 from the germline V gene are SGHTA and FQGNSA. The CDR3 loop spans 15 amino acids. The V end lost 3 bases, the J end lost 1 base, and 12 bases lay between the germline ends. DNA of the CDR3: TGTGCCAGCAGCTTGACGTACGGGGATAACTATGGCTACACCTTC. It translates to CASSLTYGDNYGYTF.

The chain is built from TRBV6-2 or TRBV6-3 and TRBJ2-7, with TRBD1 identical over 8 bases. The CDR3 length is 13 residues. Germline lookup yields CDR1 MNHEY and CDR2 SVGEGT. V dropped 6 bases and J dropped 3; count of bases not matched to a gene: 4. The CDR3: CASSGQGYYEQYF. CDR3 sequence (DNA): TGTGCCAGCAGCGGACAGGGCTACTACGAGCAGTACTTC.